This T cell receptor beta chain was sequenced during a study of blood T cell repertoires in COVID-19. Using immunoSEQ multiplex PCR, the repertoire was profiled, and TCRdb retains in-frame clones only, with some absent. The sample lists approximately 180,000 clones, 80% to 85% occurring once. Germline V gene lookup returns CDR1 KGHSH and CDR2 LQKENI. The CDR3 extends over 17 amino acids. V was shortened by 2 bases and J by 1 base, with 16 bases between the two germline ends. Sequenced: peripheral blood. This chain joins TRBV18 and TRBJ2-3, with a possible D match to TRBD2 (6 bases). The origin of this receptor is a middle-aged woman with COVID-19, enrolled during active disease. The DNA for the CDR3 is TGTGCCAGCTCACCAGGGATCCTAGCGAAAGGCACAGATACGCAGTATTTT. Its translation: CASSPGILAKGTDTQYF.